Below, one T cell receptor (beta chain) is given with its context. This entry comes from a study of blood T cell repertoires in COVID-19. About the research overall: COVID-19 samples collected from the United States, Italy and Spain covered acute and convalescent phases. T cells, B-cell-depleted T cells, or PBMCs supplied cDNA or gDNA.

As processed by the authors: Nucleated cell number was recorded as an estimate derived from reference gene primer amplification. Assay: immunoSEQ multiplex PCR; the TCRdb copy retains only in-frame clones and omits some. V and J calls and clone size follow that table, whereas D and trimming were derived from the DNA. In the table there are 140,000 to 150,000 clones, about 88% of which are singletons. CDR1 is SEHNR, CDR2 FQNEAQ, per germline (reference sequence). Trimming took 5 bases from V and 7 from J, leaving 18 bases between them. The CDR3 has 16 amino acids. The sequence derives from a human donor in a cohort sampled during active COVID-19. The chain joins TRBV7-9 to TRBJ1-6; D possibly corresponds to TRBD1 (5 bases). Input material: peripheral blood. CDR3 DNA: TGTGCCAGCAGCCCTGGTTGGGGGGGTCAAAATTCACCCCTCCACTTT. Amino acid sequence: CASSPGWGGQNSPLHF.